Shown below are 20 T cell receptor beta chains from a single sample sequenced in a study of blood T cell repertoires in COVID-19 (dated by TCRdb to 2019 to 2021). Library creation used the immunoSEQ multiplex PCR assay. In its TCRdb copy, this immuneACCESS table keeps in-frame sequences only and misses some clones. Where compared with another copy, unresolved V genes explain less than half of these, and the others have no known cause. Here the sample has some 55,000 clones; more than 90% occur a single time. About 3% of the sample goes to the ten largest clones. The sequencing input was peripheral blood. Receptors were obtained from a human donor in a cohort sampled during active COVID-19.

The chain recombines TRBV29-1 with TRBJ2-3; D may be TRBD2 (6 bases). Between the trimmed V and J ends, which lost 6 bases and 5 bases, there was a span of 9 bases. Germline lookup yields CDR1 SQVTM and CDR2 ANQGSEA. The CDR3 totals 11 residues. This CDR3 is CSVAGLDTQYF. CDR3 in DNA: TGCAGCGTCGCGGGGTTAGATACGCAGTATTTT.

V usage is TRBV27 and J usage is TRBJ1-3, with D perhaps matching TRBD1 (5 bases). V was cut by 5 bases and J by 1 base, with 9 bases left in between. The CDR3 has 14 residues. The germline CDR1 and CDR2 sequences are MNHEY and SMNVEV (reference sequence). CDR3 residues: CASSQRGSGNTIYF. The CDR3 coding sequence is TGTGCCAGCAGTCAAAGGGGTTCTGGAAACACCATATATTTT.

The CDR3 here is CASSYWQAPLYNEQFF. The CDR3 nucleotides are TGTGCCAGCAGTTACTGGCAGGCCCCCCTCTACAATGAGCAGTTCTTC. The chain employs TRBV6-6 and TRBJ2-1; no clear D gene. CDR3 length: 16 residues. Germline assignment: CDR1 MNHNY and CDR2 SVGAGI (reference sequence). V was pared by 1 base and J by 3 bases, with 13 bases between.

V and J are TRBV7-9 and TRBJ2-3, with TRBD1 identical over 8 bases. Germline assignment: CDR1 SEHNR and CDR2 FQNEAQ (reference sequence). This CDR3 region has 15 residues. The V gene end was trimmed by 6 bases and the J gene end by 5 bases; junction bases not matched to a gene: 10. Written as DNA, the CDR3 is TGTGCCAGCAGTATGACAGGGGAGATAGGAGATACGCAGTATTTT. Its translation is CASSMTGEIGDTQYF.

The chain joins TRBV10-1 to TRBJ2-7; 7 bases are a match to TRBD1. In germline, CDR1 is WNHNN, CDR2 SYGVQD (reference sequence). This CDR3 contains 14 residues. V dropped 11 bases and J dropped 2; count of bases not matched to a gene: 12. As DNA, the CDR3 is TGCGCCCTGGCGACCCGGGACAGCCCCTACGAGCAGTACTTC. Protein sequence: CALATRDSPYEQYF.

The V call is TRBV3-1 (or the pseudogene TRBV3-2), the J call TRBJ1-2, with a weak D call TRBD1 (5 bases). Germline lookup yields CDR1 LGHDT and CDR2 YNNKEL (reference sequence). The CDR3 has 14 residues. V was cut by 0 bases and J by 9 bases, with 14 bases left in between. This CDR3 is CASSQDFRAMRYTF. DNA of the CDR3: TGTGCCAGCAGCCAAGACTTCAGGGCGATGCGCTACACCTTC.

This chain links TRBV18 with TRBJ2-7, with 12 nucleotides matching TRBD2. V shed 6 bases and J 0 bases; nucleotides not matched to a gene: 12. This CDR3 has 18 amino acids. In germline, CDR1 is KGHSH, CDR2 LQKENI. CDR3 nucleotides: TGTGCCAGCTCGCCCGGGACTAGCGGGTTCAGGAGCTCCTACGAGCAGTACTTC. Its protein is CASSPGTSGFRSSYEQYF.

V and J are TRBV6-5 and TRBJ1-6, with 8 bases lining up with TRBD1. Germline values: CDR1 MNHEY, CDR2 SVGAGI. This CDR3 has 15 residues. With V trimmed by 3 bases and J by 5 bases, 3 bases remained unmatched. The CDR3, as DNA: TGTGCCAGCAGTTATACGACAGGGGATAATTCACCCCTCCACTTT. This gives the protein CASSYTTGDNSPLHF.

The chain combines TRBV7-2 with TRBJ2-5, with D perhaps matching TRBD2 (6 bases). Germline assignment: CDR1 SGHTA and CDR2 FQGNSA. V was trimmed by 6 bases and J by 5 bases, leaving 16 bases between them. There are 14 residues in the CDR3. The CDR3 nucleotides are TGTGCCAGCAGACTTGGACTACTGGGGGAGACCCAGTACTTC. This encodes CASRLGLLGETQYF.

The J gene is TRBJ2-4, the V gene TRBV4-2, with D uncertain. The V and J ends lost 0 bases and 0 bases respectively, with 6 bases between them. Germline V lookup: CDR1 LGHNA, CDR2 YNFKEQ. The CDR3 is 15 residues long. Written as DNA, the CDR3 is TGTGCCAGCAGCCAAGACAGGCTAGCCAAAAACATTCAGTACTTC. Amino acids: CASSQDRLAKNIQYF.

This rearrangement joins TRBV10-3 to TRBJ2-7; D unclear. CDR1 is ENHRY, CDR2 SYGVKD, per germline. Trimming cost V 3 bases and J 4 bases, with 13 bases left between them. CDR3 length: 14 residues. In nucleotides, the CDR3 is TGTGCCATCAGTGACCCACCCACGGTGTACGAGCAGTACGTC. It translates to CAISDPPTVYEQYV.

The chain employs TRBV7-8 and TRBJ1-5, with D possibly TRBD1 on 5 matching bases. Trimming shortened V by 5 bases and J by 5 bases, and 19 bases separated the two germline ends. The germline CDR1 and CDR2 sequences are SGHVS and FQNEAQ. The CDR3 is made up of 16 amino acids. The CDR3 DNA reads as TGTGCCAGCAGCCCCAAGGGGTGGGGTTCGGATCAGCCCCAGCATTTT. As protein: CASSPKGWGSDQPQHF.

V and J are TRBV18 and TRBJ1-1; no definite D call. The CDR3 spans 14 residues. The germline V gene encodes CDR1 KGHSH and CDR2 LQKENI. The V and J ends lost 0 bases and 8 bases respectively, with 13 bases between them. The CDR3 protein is CASSPPVSSREAFF. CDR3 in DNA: TGTGCCAGCTCACCACCCGTCTCGTCCCGGGAAGCTTTCTTT.

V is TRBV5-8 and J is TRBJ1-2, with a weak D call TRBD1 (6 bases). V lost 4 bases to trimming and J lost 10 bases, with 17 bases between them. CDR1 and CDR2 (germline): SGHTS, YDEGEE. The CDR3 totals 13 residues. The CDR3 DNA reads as TGTGCCAGCAGCGCCGGACAGACTATGGCCTACACCTTC. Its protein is CASSAGQTMAYTF.

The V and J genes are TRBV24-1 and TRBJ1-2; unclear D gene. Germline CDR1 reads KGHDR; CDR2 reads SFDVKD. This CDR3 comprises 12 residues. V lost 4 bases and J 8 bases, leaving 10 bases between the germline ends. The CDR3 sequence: CATSEDVEGYTF. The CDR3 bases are TGTGCCACCAGTGAAGACGTGGAGGGCTACACCTTC.

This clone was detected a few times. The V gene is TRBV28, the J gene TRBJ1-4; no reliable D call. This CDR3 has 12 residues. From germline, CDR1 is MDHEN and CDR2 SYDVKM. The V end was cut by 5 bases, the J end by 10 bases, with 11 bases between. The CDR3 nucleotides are TGTGCCAGCAGTAACCCCTTGGCAAAACTGTTTTTT. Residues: CASSNPLAKLFF.

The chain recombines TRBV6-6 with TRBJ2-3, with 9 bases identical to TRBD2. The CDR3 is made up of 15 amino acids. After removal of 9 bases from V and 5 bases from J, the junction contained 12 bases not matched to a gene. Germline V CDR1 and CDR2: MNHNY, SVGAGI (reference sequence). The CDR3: CASQLAGVGIDTQYF. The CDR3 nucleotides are TGTGCCAGTCAATTAGCGGGGGTAGGGATAGATACGCAGTATTTT.

The CDR3 region is CASRVLAGEDNEQFF. In nucleotides, the CDR3 is TGTGCCAGCAGAGTACTAGCGGGGGAAGACAATGAGCAGTTCTTC. The gene calls are TRBV3-1 (or the pseudogene TRBV3-2) and TRBJ2-1, with 11 nucleotides matching TRBD2. The CDR3 consists of 15 residues. Unmatched junction bases numbered 6, after V lost 6 bases and J lost 5 bases. Per the germline V gene, CDR1 is LGHDT and CDR2 is YNNKEL (reference sequence).

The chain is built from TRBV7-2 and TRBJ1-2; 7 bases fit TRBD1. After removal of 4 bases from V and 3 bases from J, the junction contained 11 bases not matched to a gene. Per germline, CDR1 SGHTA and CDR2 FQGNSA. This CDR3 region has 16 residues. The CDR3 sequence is CASSSRDSRRYYGYTF. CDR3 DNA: TGTGCCAGCAGCTCCCGGGACAGCCGGAGGTACTATGGCTACACCTTC. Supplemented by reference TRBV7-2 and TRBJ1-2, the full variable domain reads GAGVSQSPSNKVTEKGKDVELRCDPISGHTALYWYRQSLGQGLEFLIYFQGNSAPDKSGLPSDRFSAERTGGSVSTLTIQRTQQEDSAVYLCASSSRDSRRYYGYTFGSGTRLTVV.

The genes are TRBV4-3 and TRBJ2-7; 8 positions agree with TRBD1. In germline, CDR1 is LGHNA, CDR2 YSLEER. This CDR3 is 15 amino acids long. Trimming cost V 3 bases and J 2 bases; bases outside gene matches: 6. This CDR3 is CASSQAARGPYEQYV. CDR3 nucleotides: TGCGCCAGCAGCCAGGCAGCCAGGGGGCCCTACGAGCAGTACGTC.